This T cell receptor beta chain emerged from a study of blood T cell repertoires in COVID-19. Overall study: The United States, Italy and Spain supplied acute and convalescent COVID-19 samples.

As originally analysed: For nucleated cells, counts were estimated from reference gene primer amplification. Here immunoSEQ multiplex PCR was the method, and the copy in TCRdb shows in-frame clones only, minus some. That table is the source of V, J and clone size, and D and trimming were worked out from the DNA. The profile covers about 220,000 clones, with 90% appearing a single time and roughly 15% taken by the ten largest. Within 2 weeks of study entry, exposed participants had contacted a PCR-confirmed or clinician-diagnosed COVID-19 case. Losses at the gene ends were 0 bases for V and 1 base for J; bases not matched to a gene: 2. The CDR3 has 17 residues. Germline CDR1 reads LNHNV; CDR2 reads YYDKDF (reference sequence).

This chain connects TRBV15 to TRBJ2-5; TRBD2 matches 13 bases. This TCR derives from a man younger than 40 who had been exposed to COVID-19. Material: PBMCs or T cells enriched from blood (not recorded which). This chain's CDR3 is CATSREGLAGFQETQYF. The CDR3 bases are TGTGCCACCAGCAGAGAGGGACTAGCGGGATTCCAAGAGACCCAGTACTTC.